These 7 T cell receptor beta chains share one sample of origin, sequenced in a study of T cells in Graves' hyperthyroidism and ophthalmopathy. RNA transcripts provided the source from which TCR beta CDR3 regions were amplified. The HTBI primer set served for first-round RT-PCR of the TCR CDR3. TCRdb re-derived calls from the multiplex PCR reads in MiXCR, one entry per CDR3 protein. The sample holds 600,000 or so distinct CDR3 sequences, about a sixth seen once. The sequenced sample was blood. All receptors derive from a woman aged 25 to 39 with Graves' hyperthyroidism.

This clonotype showed up many times. This chain connects TRBV18 to TRBJ2-7, with D possibly being TRBD2 (6 bases). The CDR3 is made up of 13 amino acids. The ends were cut back, 3 bases at V and 6 bases at J, with 12 bases in the middle. Germline loops: CDR1 KGHSH, CDR2 LQKENI. As DNA, the CDR3 is TGTGCCAGCTCACCTCGGGGAGGAGGCGAGCAGTACTTC. This gives the protein CASSPRGGGEQYF.

This clonotype was seen ten or more times. CDR3 in DNA: TGTGCCTGGAGCGGTAGCGGGAGGGCGTGGAATGAGCAGTTCTTC. This codes for CAWSGSGRAWNEQFF. The rearrangement uses TRBV30 and TRBJ2-1; 11 nucleotides align to TRBD2. This CDR3 contains 15 residues. The ends lost 3 bases at V and 7 bases at J; junction bases unmatched: 8. CDR1 and CDR2 (germline): GTSNPN, SVGIG (reference sequence).

The J gene is TRBJ2-5, the V gene TRBV11-2; 7 bases are a match to TRBD2. Germline CDR1 is SGHAT and CDR2 is FQNNGV. V shed 5 bases and J 4 bases; nucleotides not matched to a gene: 7. The CDR3 consists of 14 residues. The CDR3 bases are TGTGCCAGCAGCCAATACGGCGGGGGAGAGACCCAGTACTTC. Its translation is CASSQYGGGETQYF.

This clonotype was recorded at least ten times. The chain uses TRBV12-3 or TRBV12-4 and TRBJ1-1; the D is unclear. Trimming stripped 6 bases from V and 5 bases from J, with 16 bases between. The length of the CDR3 is 14 residues. Here the CDR3 DNA reads TGTGCCAGCAGCCGGGTGGACGCTGGGACTGAAGCTTTCTTT. Protein: CASSRVDAGTEAFF.

This clonotype has just a few counts. V usage is TRBV9 and J usage is TRBJ1-2, with D possibly matching TRBD1 (6 bases). This CDR3 region has 14 residues. The germline gives CDR1 SGDLS, CDR2 YYNGEE. Trimming pared 1 base from V and 7 bases from J, leaving 14 bases between. Here the CDR3 reads CASSVNSGGFGYTF. Written as DNA, the CDR3 is TGTGCCAGCAGCGTAAATTCCGGGGGCTTTGGCTACACCTTC.

V gene TRBV20-1 combines with J gene TRBJ2-7; no clear D gene. This CDR3 region has 10 residues. From germline, CDR1 is DFQATT and CDR2 SNEGSKA (reference sequence). Trimming took 2 bases from V and 4 from J, leaving 3 bases between them. This CDR3 reads CSARQYEQYF. The CDR3 nucleotides read TGCAGTGCTAGACAGTACGAGCAGTACTTC.

This clonotype was counted ten times or more. The chain joins TRBV7-2 to TRBJ1-2; a weak D match, TRBD1 (5 bases). The CDR3 extends over 13 amino acids. Trimming took off 1 base at V and 10 bases at J, with 13 bases between the two ends. CDR1 is SGHTA and CDR2 is FQGNSA in the germline V gene. The CDR3 region is CASSLDWGVNYTF. The CDR3 region has the DNA TGTGCCAGCAGCTTAGATTGGGGGGTAAACTACACCTTC.